The 7 T cell receptor beta chains below were found in one sample sequenced in a study of blood T cell repertoires in COVID-19. Clones were sequenced by immunoSEQ multiplex PCR, and TCRdb holds only the in-frame ones, with some missing. The repertoire consists of 150,000 to 200,000 clones, with about 80% occurring once and the leading ten covering about an eighth. Specimen: PBMCs or T cells enriched from blood (not recorded which). Every receptor here comes from a man in his sixties who had been exposed to COVID-19.

This clone was seen only once. The genes are TRBV25-1 and TRBJ2-4; 11 bases are a match to TRBD2. J lost 3 bases, V lost 6 bases, and 4 bases had no gene match. Germline V gene data show CDR1 as MGHDK and CDR2 as SYGVNS. The CDR3 totals 15 residues. Written as DNA, the CDR3 is TGTGCCAGCAGCCCGGGACTAGCGGTCAAAAACATTCAGTACTTC. This sequence encodes CASSPGLAVKNIQYF.

The chain has TRBV30 and TRBJ1-6; maybe TRBD1 (5 bases). CDR3 length: 12 amino acids. Trimming shortened V by 8 bases and J by 7 bases, and 12 bases separated the two germline ends. Per the germline V gene, CDR1 is GTSNPN and CDR2 is SVGIG (reference sequence). CDR3 region: CAEREGNSPLHF. Written as DNA, the CDR3 is TGTGCCGAAAGGGAGGGGAATTCACCCCTCCACTTT.

This chain uses TRBV29-1 with TRBJ1-4; TRBD1 matches 7 bases. The trim removed 2 bases at V and 10 bases at J, leaving 4 bases unmatched. The CDR3 sequence is 12 residues long. The germline V gene has CDR1 SQVTM and CDR2 ANQGSEA. CDR3 sequence: CSVEPGGGKLFF. The CDR3 region has the DNA TGCAGCGTTGAACCAGGGGGTGGAAAACTGTTTTTT.

The genes are TRBV7-2 and TRBJ1-2; 7 bases map to TRBD1. V dropped 6 bases and J dropped 8; count of bases not matched to a gene: 9. Germline V CDR1 and CDR2: SGHTA, FQGNSA. The CDR3 runs 13 residues. CDR3 sequence reads: CASRDRQGVGYTF. The CDR3 coding sequence is TGTGCCAGCAGGGATCGACAGGGTGTCGGCTACACCTTC.

The chain employs TRBV27 and TRBJ2-2, with a tentative D call TRBD1 (6 bases). Trimming left V 2 bases short and J 0 bases short, with 10 bases between. The CDR3 runs 16 residues. Germline CDR1 MNHEY, CDR2 SMNVEV (reference sequence). This CDR3 is CASSLLGTPNTGELFF. CDR3 sequence (DNA): TGTGCCAGCAGTTTACTAGGGACACCGAACACCGGGGAGCTGTTTTTT.

J is TRBJ2-2 and V is TRBV19, with 12 bases fitting TRBD2. Germline values: CDR1 LNHDA, CDR2 SQIVND (reference sequence). The junction had 8 bases not matched to a gene; V was cut back by 8 bases and J by 7 bases. There are 15 residues in the CDR3. The CDR3 sequence is CASSLLAGGVGELFF. As DNA, the CDR3 is TGTGCCAGTTCTCTGCTAGCGGGAGGGGTCGGGGAGCTGTTTTTT.

This clone has only a few counts. The J gene is TRBJ1-5, the V gene TRBV7-6, with D maybe TRBD1 (5 bases). Germline lookup yields CDR1 SGHVS and CDR2 FNYEAQ. This CDR3 has 15 amino acids. With 6 bases removed from V and 0 bases from J, the gap between germline ends came to 12 bases. CDR3 protein: CASRATANSNQPQHF. Written as DNA, the CDR3 is TGTGCCAGCAGGGCGACAGCTAATAGCAATCAGCCCCAGCATTTT.